This T cell receptor beta chain was sequenced in a study of cytomegalovirus exposure and HLA in healthy donors. Study conclusions and caveats: TCR beta V- and J-gene trimming was later associated with a missense DCLRE1C variant.

A word on this clone: Its antigen is still unknown.

Germline V CDR1 and CDR2: SGDLS, YYNGEE. The CDR3 length is 14 residues. Trimming removed 4 bases at V and 5 bases at J, with 16 bases between. In the PCR, 60 Vbeta and 13 Jbeta primers were used. Produced via immunoSEQ multiplex PCR; TCRdb's table is partial and in-frame only. The sample has some 120,000 clones; around 74% are singletons. This chain uses TRBV9 with TRBJ2-7; no clear D. Sequenced input: PBMCs. This clonotype was obtained from a woman between 50 and 59 years old in good health and CMV-seropositive. The CDR3 sequence is CASSPHLAAHEQYF. The CDR3 DNA reads as TGTGCCAGCAGCCCCCACCTCGCGGCCCACGAGCAGTACTTC.